This T cell receptor beta chain emerged from a study of quantifying T cell responses using KT2 cells. Looking at the study overall: TCR alpha and beta constant-region primers primed reverse transcription of RNA.

Trimming at V came to 5 bases and at J to 0 bases, leaving 0 bases not matched to a gene. CDR1 MNHNY and CDR2 SVGAGI come from the germline V gene (reference sequence). This CDR3 contains 14 residues. Each cDNA got a UMI-containing oligo ligated at its 3' end. First-round PCR used 3 to 4 cycles and beta primers RC1.1 and RC1.2 covering TRBC1 and TRBC2. MiXCR, run by TCRdb on the UMI-ligation and nested PCR reads, gives a single entry per CDR3 protein. The data show tens of thousands of distinct CDR3 sequences, about 7.1% seen once. Only a few counts were recorded for this clonotype. The rearrangement links TRBV6-6 to TRBJ2-2; 7 bases align to TRBD2. This clonotype was obtained from a human donor. The sequenced material came from PBMCs spiked with cells of the T cell clone KT2. This CDR3 reads CASSGLANTGELFF. The CDR3 region has the DNA TGTGCCAGCAGTGGACTAGCGAACACCGGGGAGCTGTTTTTT.